A few counts support the clone carrying this T cell receptor (beta chain). The antigen is not known. TCRdb called the 5' RACE reads again in MiXCR, with one record for every CDR3 protein. The profile shows roughly 770,000 distinct CDR3 sequences, roughly 20% of them singletons. The V gene end was trimmed by 6 bases and the J gene end by 8 bases; junction bases not matched to a gene: 17. The CDR3 length is 17 residues. These data originate in a study of identical twins. Findings and limits, study-wide: Analyses of zero insertions could be partly confounded by invariant MAIT and iNKT cells. Fewer insertions were carried by abundant cord blood beta clonotypes, but none was seen in memory repertoires.

This same sample was also taken into another study, of T cells expressing NK-cell markers. As reported in that work: Among a few donors, these clonotypes also ranked first in the CD3+CD56-NKG2C+ fraction.

This clonotype originated in a woman under 30 in good health. The chain combines TRBV12-3 or TRBV12-4 with TRBJ2-1; 9 positions match TRBD1. The sample taken for sequencing was PBMCs. CDR3 coding DNA: TGTGCCAGCAGCCGCCGACCGGGACAGGGTCGATGGTATGAGCAGTTCTTC. Translation gives CASSRRPGQGRWYEQFF.